This T cell receptor beta chain derives from a study of shared clonotypes between healthy human individuals. Whole-study results and caveats: Naive subsets usually exceeded memory subsets in estimated richness.

Remarks on this clone: Its antigen remains unknown.

Donors were healthy HIV-negative adults without recent acute infections or vaccinations. A split of CD4+ cells into CD45RA+ naive and CD45RA-negative memory subsets was performed. The assay ran at deep level. This table comes from immunoSEQ multiplex PCR, and its TCRdb copy is limited to in-frame clones, with some not included. The sample shows approximately 1,500,000 clones, more than 95% of them seen only once. This receptor was taken from a young man in good health. Sequenced: naive CD4+ T cells sorted from blood. Subset described: CD45RA+ positively selected.

The CDR3 region is CASNLNRASSGELFF. DNA for the CDR3: TGTGCCAGCAATCTGAACCGGGCTAGCAGTGGGGAGCTGTTTTTT. This chain links TRBV6-1 with TRBJ2-2; a possible D gene is TRBD2 (5 bases). Germline CDR1 is MNHNS and CDR2 is SASEGT. The CDR3 length is 15 residues. Trimming shortened V by 7 bases and J by 8 bases, and 20 bases separated the two germline ends.